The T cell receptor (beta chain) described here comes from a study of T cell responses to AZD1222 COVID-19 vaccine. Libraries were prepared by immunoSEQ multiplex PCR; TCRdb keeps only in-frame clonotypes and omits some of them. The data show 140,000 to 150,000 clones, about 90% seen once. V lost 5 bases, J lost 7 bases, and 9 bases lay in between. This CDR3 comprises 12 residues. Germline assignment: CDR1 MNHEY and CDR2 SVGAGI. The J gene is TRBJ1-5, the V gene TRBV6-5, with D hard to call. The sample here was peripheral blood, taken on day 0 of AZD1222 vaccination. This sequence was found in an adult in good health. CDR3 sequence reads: CASSPTGQPQHF. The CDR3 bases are TGTGCCAGCAGTCCGACGGGGCAGCCCCAGCATTTT.